This T cell receptor beta chain was sequenced during a study of blood T cells in healthy people across ages. Per germline, CDR1 KGHDR and CDR2 SFDVKD. The CDR3 totals 16 residues. The sample holds a few counts of this clonotype. The antigen is not known. A read error is possible here, since a much larger clone lies one base away. With a J-beta primer mix and a sample-barcoded 5' primer, a second PCR ran about 7 to 12 cycles. MiXCR, applied by TCRdb to the 5' RACE reads, yields one record per CDR3 protein. The sample lists around 900,000 distinct CDR3 sequences, roughly 26% seen once, with roughly 17% in the top ten. Notes on the study in general: When set beside aged donors, long-lived donors presented more naive CD4+ cells and higher diversity.

Each sample had at least 6 million PBMCs isolated. The TCR comes from a woman over 75 in good health. The sample comprised blood. The chain uses TRBV24-1 and TRBJ2-5; 7 bases align to TRBD2. The CDR3 spells CTTSDRGGTAQETQYF. The CDR3, as DNA: TGTACCACCAGTGATCGGGGAGGGACTGCACAAGAGACCCAGTACTTC.